Given below is one T cell receptor beta chain in context. V was shortened by 0 bases and J by 1 base, with 15 bases between the two germline ends. Germline V gene sequence: CDR1 SEHNR, CDR2 FQNEAQ (reference sequence). This CDR3 region has 18 residues. The sample originates from a study of identifying expanded T cells in peripheral blood. Profiling relied on immunoSEQ multiplex PCR, and the TCRdb table lists in-frame clones only, not all of them. The table lists under 100,000 clones, approximately 81% of them singletons. The sample consisted of blood. This receptor was identified in a person aged 18-69 years in good health. The chain is built from TRBV7-9 and TRBJ2-2; D ambiguous. CDR3 nucleotides: TGTGCCAGCAGCTTAGCCCTTAAGGCTAGGATGAACACCGGGGAGCTGTTTTTT. As protein: CASSLALKARMNTGELFF.